What follows is one TCR beta chain and its context. The antigen remains unidentified. The treatment is: approximately nine-day PBMC culture with coronavirus spike peptide pools or control peptides (ViraFEST assay). Per well, 1.5 million to 2.5 million PBMCs were cultured in the presence of about 9.2 IU/ml IL-2 and roughly 10 ug/ml peptide pools. This entry comes from a study of vaccination and CD4 T cells after COVID-19. Study-wide context: Two of the convalescents were Hispanic, and convalescents were six males and four females. Two doses of either BNT162b2 or mRNA-1273 vaccine were given to participants. Overall study results and limits: Analysis of convalescent patients found that 304 of 307 vaccine-specific clones were spike mono-reactive.

The study sequenced cultured CD4+ T cell DNA using the Oncomine TCR Beta short-read assay. MiXCR was run by TCRdb on the PCR reads, yielding one entry per CDR3 protein. The sample includes some 15,000 distinct CDR3 sequences, approximately 55% of them seen just once. V lost 5 bases to trimming and J lost 6 bases, with 7 bases between them. The CDR3 runs 11 residues. The germline V gene encodes CDR1 SEHNR and CDR2 FQNEAQ (reference sequence). The J gene is TRBJ1-1, the V gene TRBV7-9; the D is unclear. The TCR comes from a human donor who had recovered from COVID-19. The material was CD4+ T cells from blood, cultured in vitro, obtained before SARS-CoV-2 vaccination. This chain's CDR3 is CASSQSPEAFF. The CDR3 region has the DNA TGTGCCAGCAGCCAAAGCCCTGAAGCTTTCTTT.